This T cell receptor (beta chain) was recovered during a study of identical twins. TCRdb re-called the 5' RACE reads with MiXCR, one entry per CDR3 protein. The profile covers nearly 900,000 distinct CDR3 sequences, with approximately 13% appearing a single time and 1.5% to 2% taken by the ten largest. There are a few counts of this clonotype. The CDR3 spans 16 residues. Deletions cut 0 bases from V and 0 bases from J, with 10 bases between. These same data were also listed under a study on yellow fever vaccine responses in identical twins.

This chain connects TRBV23-1 to TRBJ2-3; no clear D. TRBV23-1 is identified as an open reading frame with a role that is uncertain. The sample was PBMCs. The TCR was taken from a woman between 18 and 30 years old in good health. The CDR3 protein is CASSQSRFRSTDTQYF. Written as DNA, the CDR3 is TGCGCCAGCAGTCAATCCAGGTTTCGTAGCACAGATACGCAGTATTTT.